This T cell receptor (beta chain) was identified in a study of blood T cells in healthy people across ages. Study outcomes and limitations: Long-lived and aged donors differed, with more naive CD4+ cells and higher diversity in the long-lived.

This clonotype was seen a few times. Its antigen remains unknown. This CDR3 comprises 13 residues. Germline V CDR1 and CDR2: SGHVS, FQNEAQ. V was cut by 5 bases and J by 6 bases, with 11 bases left in between. The authors ran a second PCR of about 6 to 11 cycles using a sample-barcoded 5' primer and a J-beta primer mix. At least 3 million CDR3-containing paired-end reads were obtained per sample. Each CDR3 protein gets one entry after TCRdb re-called the 5' RACE reads with MiXCR. The sample contains roughly 800,000 distinct CDR3 sequences, under 40% of which appear only once. The chain combines TRBV7-8 with TRBJ1-5; D is perhaps TRBD1 (5 bases). The TCR sequence derives from a man aged 18 to 30 in good health. The sample was blood. CDR3 protein: CASSRRGFQPQHF. The CDR3 DNA reads TGTGCCAGCAGCCGCCGGGGGTTTCAGCCCCAGCATTTT.